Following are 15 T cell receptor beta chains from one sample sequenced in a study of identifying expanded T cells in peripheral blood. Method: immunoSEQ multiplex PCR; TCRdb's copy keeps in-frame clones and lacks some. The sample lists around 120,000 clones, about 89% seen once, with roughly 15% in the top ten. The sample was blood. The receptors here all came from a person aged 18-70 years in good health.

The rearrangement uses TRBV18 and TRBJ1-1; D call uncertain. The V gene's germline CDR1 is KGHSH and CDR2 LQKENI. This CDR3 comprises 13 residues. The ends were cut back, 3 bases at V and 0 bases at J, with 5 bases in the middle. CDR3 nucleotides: TGTGCCAGCTCACCGGGAATGAACACTGAAGCTTTCTTT. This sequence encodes CASSPGMNTEAFF. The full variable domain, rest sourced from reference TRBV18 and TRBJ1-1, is NAGVMQNPRHLVRRRGQEARLRCSPMKGHSHVYWYRQLPEEGLKFMVYLQKENIIDESGMPKERFSAEFPKEGPSILRIQQVVRGDSAAYFCASSPGMNTEAFFGQGTRLTVV.

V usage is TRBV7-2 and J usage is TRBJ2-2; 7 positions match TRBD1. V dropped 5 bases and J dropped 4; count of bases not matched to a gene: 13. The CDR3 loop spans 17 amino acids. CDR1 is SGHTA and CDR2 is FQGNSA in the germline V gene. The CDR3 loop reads CASSPLSTGSRTGELFF. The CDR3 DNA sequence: TGTGCCAGCAGCCCCCTCTCGACAGGGTCTCGCACCGGGGAGCTGTTTTTT.

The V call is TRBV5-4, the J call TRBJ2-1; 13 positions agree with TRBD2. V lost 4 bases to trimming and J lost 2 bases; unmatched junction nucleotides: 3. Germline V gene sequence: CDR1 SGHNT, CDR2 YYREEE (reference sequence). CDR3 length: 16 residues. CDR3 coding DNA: TGTGCCAGCAGCAAGGGACTAGCGGGGACCTACAATGAGCAGTTCTTC. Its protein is CASSKGLAGTYNEQFF.

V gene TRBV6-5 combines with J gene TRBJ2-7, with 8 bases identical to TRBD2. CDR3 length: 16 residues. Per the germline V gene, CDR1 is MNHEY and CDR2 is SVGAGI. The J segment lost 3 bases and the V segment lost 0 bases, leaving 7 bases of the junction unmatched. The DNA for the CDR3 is TGTGCCAGCAGTTACTCGGCGGCTAGCGGGTTCTACGAGCAGTACTTC. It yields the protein CASSYSAASGFYEQYF.

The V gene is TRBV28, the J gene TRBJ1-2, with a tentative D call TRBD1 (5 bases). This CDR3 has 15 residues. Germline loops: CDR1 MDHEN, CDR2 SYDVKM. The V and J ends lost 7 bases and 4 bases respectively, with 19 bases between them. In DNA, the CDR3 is TGTGCCAGCACCTCAACCCGGGGGGTCCGCTATGGCTACACCTTC. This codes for CASTSTRGVRYGYTF.

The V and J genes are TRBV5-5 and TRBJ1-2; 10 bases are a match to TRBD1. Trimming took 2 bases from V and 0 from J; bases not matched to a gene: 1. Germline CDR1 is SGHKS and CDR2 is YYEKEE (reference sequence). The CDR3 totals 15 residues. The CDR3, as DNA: TGTGCCAGCAGCTTAGGGACAGGGGCTAACTATGGCTACACCTTC. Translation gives CASSLGTGANYGYTF.

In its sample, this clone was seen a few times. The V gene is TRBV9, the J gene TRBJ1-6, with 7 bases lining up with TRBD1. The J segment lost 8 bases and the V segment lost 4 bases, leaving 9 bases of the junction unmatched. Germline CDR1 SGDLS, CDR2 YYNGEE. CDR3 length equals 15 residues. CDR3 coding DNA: TGTGCCAGCAGCATATCCCTAACAGGGGATTCACCCCTCCACTTT. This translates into CASSISLTGDSPLHF.

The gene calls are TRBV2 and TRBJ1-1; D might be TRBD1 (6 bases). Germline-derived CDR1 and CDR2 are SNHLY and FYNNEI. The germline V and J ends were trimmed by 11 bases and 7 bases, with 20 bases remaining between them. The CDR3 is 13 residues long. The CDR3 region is CAGSRQVDLEAFF. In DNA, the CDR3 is TGTGCCGGAAGCCGACAGGTAGACCTTGAAGCTTTCTTT.

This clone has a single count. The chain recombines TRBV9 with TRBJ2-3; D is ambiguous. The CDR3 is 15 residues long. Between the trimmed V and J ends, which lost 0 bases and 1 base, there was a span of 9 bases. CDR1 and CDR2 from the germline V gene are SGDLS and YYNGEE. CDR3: CASSVEGLGTDTQYF. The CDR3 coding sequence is TGTGCCAGCAGCGTAGAGGGCCTCGGCACAGATACGCAGTATTTT.

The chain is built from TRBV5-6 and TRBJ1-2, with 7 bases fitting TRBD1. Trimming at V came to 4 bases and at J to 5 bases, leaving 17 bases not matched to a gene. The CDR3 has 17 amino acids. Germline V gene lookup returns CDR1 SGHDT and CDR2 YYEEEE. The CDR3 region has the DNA TGTGCCAGCAGCCTGGCAGGGGGGGAGATTCTTCGGTATGGCTACACCTTC. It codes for CASSLAGGEILRYGYTF.

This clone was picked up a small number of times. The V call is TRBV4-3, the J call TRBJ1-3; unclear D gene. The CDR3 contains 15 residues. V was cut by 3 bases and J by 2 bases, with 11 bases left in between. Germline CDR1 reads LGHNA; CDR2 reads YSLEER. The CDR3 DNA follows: TGCGCCAGCAGCCACACCACGGGAGCTGGAAACACCATATATTTT. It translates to CASSHTTGAGNTIYF.

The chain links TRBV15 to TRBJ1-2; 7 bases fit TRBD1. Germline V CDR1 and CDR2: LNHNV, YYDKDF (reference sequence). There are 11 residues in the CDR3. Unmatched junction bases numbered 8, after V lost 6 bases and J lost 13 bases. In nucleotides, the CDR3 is TGTGCCACCAGGGGACAGCTCGAAGCCACCTTC. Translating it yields CATRGQLEATF.

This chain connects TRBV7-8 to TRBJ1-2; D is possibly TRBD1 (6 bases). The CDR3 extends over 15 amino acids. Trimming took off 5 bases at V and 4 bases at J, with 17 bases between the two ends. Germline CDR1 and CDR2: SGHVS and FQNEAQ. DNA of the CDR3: TGTGCCAGCAGCCCCTTTACAGGGAGGGGCTATGGCTACACCTTC. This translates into CASSPFTGRGYGYTF.

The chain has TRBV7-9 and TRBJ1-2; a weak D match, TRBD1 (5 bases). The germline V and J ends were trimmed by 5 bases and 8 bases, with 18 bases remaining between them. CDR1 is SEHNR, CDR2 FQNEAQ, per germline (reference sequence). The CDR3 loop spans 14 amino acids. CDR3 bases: TGTGCCAGCAGCCCTAGCGGTCAGGGCCACGGCTACACCTTC. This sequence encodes CASSPSGQGHGYTF.

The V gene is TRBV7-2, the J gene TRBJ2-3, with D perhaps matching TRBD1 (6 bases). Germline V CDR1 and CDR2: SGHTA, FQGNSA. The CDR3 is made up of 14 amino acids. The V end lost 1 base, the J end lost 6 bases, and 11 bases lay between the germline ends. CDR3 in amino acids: CASSLGAGVDTQYF. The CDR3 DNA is TGTGCCAGCAGCTTAGGGGCAGGGGTTGATACGCAGTATTTT. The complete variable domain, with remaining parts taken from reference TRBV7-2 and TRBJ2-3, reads GAGVSQSPSNKVTEKGKDVELRCDPISGHTALYWYRQSLGQGLEFLIYFQGNSAPDKSGLPSDRFSAERTGGSVSTLTIQRTQQEDSAVYLCASSLGAGVDTQYFGPGTRLTVL.